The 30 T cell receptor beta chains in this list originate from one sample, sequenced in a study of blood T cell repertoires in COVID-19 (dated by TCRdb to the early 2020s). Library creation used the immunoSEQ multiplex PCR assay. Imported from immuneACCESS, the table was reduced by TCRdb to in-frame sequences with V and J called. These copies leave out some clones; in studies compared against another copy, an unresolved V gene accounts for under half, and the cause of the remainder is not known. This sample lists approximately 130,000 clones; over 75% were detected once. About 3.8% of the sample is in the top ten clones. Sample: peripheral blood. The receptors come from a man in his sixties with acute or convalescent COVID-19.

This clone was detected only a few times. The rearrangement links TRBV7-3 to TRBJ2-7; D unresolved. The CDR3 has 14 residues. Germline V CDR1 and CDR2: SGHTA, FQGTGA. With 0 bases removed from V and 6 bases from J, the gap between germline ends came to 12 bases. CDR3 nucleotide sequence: TGTGCCAGCAGCTTAACCGGATCCGGGTCCGAGCAGTACTTC. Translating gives CASSLTGSGSEQYF.

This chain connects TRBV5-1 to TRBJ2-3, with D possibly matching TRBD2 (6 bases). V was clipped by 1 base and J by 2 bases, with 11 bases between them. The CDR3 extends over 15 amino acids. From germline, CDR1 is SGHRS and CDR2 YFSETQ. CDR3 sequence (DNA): TGCGCCAGCAGCTTGATGGGGGGTACCACAGATACGCAGTATTTT. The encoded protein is CASSLMGGTTDTQYF. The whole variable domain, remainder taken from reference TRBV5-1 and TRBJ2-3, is KAGVTQTPRYLIKTRGQQVTLSCSPISGHRSVSWYQQTPGQGLQFLFEYFSETQRNKGNFPGRFSGRQFSNSRSEMNVSTLELGDSALYLCASSLMGGTTDTQYFGPGTRLTVL.

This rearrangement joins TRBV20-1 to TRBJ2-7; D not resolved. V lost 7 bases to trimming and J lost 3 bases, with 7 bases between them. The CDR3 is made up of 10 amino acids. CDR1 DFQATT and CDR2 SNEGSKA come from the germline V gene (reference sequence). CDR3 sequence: CSGIYYEQYF. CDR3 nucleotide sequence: TGCAGTGGTATATACTACGAGCAGTACTTC.

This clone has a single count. CDR3 region: CASRRAPGRGTEAFF. In DNA, the CDR3 is TGTGCCAGTAGAAGGGCTCCGGGGAGGGGCACTGAAGCTTTCTTT. The chain carries TRBV19 and TRBJ1-1; D is perhaps TRBD1 (5 bases). The CDR3 consists of 15 residues. The V and J ends lost 6 bases and 4 bases respectively, with 18 bases between them. Germline lookup yields CDR1 LNHDA and CDR2 SQIVND (reference sequence).

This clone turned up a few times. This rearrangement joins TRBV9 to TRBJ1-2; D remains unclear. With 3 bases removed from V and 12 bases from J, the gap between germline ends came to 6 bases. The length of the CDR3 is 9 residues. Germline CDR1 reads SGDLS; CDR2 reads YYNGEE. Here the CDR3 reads CASSAEDTF. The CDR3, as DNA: TGTGCCAGCAGCGCCGAGGACACCTTC.

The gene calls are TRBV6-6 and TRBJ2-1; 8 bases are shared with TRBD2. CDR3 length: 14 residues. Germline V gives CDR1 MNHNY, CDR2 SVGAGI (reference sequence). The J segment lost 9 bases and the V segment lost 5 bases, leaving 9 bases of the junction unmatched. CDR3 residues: CASSPGLGASEQFF. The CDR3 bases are TGTGCCAGCAGTCCGGGACTAGGAGCCAGTGAGCAGTTCTTC.

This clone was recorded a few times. CDR3 nucleotides: TGTGCCAGCTCAACACTTACCGACAGGGCTGATTCACCCCTCCACTTT. Translated, it gives CASSTLTDRADSPLHF. This chain uses TRBV18 with TRBJ1-6; 7 bases align to TRBD1. Trimming cost V 5 bases and J 8 bases; bases outside gene matches: 12. This CDR3 is built from 16 residues. The V gene's germline CDR1 is KGHSH and CDR2 LQKENI. The whole variable domain, remainder taken from reference TRBV18 and TRBJ1-6, is NAGVMQNPRHLVRRRGQEARLRCSPMKGHSHVYWYRQLPEEGLKFMVYLQKENIIDESGMPKERFSAEFPKEGPSILRIQQVVRGDSAAYFCASSTLTDRADSPLHFGNGTRLTVT.

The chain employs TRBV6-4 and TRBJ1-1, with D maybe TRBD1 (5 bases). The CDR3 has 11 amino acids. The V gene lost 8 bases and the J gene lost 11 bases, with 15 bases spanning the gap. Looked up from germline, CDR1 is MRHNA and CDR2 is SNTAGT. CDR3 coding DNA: TGTGCCAGCGGTGTGGCAGGGCCGGCTTTCTTT. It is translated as CASGVAGPAFF.

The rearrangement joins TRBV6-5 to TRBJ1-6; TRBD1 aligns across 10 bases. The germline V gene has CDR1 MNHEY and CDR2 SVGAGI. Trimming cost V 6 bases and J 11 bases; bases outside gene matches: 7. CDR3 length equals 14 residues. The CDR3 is CASSQTGGVAPLHF. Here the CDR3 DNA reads TGTGCCAGCAGCCAGACAGGGGGCGTTGCACCCCTCCACTTT.

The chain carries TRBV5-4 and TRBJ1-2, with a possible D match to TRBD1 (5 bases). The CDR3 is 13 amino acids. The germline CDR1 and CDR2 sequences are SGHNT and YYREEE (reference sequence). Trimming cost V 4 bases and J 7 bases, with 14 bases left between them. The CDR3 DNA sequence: TGTGCCAGCAGCCCAACGACAGAGGCTGGCTACACCTTC. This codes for CASSPTTEAGYTF.

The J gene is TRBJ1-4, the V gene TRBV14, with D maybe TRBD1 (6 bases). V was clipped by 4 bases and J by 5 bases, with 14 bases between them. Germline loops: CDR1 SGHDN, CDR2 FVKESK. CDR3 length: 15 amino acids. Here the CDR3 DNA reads TGTGCCAGCAGCCCGCGACAGGCTCTAAATGAAAAACTGTTTTTT. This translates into CASSPRQALNEKLFF.

The CDR3 nucleotides are TGTGCCAGCAGTTACAAGCGGGAGGGCCGGGATGAGCAGTTCTTC. It yields the protein CASSYKREGRDEQFF. The rearrangement joins TRBV6-2 or TRBV6-3 to TRBJ2-1; 10 bases match TRBD2. The CDR3 runs to 15 residues. In germline, CDR1 is MNHEY, CDR2 SVGEGT. V was clipped by 2 bases and J by 8 bases; unmatched bases: 6.

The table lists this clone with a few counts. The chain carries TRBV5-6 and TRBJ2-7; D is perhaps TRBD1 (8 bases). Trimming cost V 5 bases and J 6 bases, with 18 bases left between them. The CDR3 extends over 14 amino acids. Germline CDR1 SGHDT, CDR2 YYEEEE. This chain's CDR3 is CASRGGTGTAEQYF. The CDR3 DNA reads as TGTGCCAGCAGGGGGGGGACAGGTACGGCCGAGCAGTACTTC.

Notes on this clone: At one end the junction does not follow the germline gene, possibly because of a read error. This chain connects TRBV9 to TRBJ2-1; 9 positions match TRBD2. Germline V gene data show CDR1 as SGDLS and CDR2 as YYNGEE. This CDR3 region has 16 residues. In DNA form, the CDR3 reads TGTGCCAGCAGCGTAGCCCCTAGCGGGACTCACAATGAGCGGTTCTTC. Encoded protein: CASSVAPSGTHNERFF.

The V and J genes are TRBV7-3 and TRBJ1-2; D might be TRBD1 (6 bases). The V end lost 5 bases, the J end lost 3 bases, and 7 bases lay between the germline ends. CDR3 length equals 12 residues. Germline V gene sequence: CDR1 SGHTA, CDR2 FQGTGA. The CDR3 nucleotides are TGTGCCAGCAGCGCAGGGGACTATGGCTACACCTTC. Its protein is CASSAGDYGYTF.

CDR3 DNA: TGTGCCAGCTCACCACCCGGGACAGCCCTAACGTACACCTTC. Its protein is CASSPPGTALTYTF. The chain has TRBV18 and TRBJ1-2; 7 bases line up with TRBD1. The CDR3 is made up of 14 amino acids. CDR1 is KGHSH, CDR2 LQKENI, per germline. V shed 0 bases and J 11 bases; nucleotides not matched to a gene: 9.

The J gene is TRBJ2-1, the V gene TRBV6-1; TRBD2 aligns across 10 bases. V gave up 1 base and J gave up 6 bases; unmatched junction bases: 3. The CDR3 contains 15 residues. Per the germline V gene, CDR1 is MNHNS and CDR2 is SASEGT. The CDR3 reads CASSEEASGSNEQFF. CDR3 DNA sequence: TGTGCCAGCAGTGAAGAGGCTAGCGGGAGCAATGAGCAGTTCTTC.

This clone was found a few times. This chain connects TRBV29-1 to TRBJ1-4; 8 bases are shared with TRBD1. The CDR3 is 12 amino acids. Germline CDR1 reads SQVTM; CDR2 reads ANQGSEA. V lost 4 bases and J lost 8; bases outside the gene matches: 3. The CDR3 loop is CSVVGQGEKLFF. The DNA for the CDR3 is TGCAGCGTTGTTGGACAGGGAGAAAAACTGTTTTTT.

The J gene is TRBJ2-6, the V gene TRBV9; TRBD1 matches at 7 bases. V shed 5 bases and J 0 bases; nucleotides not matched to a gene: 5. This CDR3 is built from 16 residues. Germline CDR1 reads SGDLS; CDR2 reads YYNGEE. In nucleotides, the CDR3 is TGTGCCAGCAGTCGGGACAGCTCCTCTGGGGCCAACGTCCTGACTTTC. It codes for CASSRDSSSGANVLTF.

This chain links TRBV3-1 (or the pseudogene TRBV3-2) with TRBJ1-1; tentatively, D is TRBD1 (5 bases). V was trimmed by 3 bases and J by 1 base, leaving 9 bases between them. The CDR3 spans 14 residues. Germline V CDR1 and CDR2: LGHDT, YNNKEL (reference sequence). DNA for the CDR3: TGTGCCAGCAGCCAGGTTGGGGCGAACACTGAAGCTTTCTTT. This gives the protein CASSQVGANTEAFF.

The CDR3 coding sequence is TGCAGTGCTAGTCTCGGCGGGGGATCCTACAATGAGCAGTTCTTC. Translated: CSASLGGGSYNEQFF. V and J are TRBV20-1 and TRBJ2-1; 7 bases line up with TRBD2. Per the germline V gene, CDR1 is DFQATT and CDR2 is SNEGSKA (reference sequence). V gave up 3 bases and J gave up 1 base; unmatched junction bases: 6. This CDR3 spans 15 amino acids.

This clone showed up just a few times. The CDR3 here is CATSDSGTGVPLAQHF. In DNA, the CDR3 is TGTGCCACCAGTGATTCCGGGACAGGGGTTCCCCTAGCCCAGCATTTT. The chain combines TRBV24-1 with TRBJ1-5, with TRBD1 identical over 10 bases. The V gene's germline CDR1 is KGHDR and CDR2 SFDVKD. This CDR3 has 16 amino acids. With V trimmed by 2 bases and J by 11 bases, 11 bases remained unmatched.

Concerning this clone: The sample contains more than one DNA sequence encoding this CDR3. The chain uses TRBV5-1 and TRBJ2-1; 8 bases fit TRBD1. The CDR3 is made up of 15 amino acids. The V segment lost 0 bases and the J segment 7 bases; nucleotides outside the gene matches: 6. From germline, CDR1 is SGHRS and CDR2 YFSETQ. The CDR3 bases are TGCGCCAGCAGCTTGGTTCAGGGGGCCAATAATGAGCAGTTCTTC. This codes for CASSLVQGANNEQFF.

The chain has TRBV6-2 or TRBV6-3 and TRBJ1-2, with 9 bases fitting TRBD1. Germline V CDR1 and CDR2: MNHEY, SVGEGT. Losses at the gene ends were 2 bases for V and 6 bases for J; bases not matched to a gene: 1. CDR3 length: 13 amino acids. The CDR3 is CASSYGQGNGYTF. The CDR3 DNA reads TGTGCCAGCAGTTACGGACAGGGGAATGGCTACACCTTC.

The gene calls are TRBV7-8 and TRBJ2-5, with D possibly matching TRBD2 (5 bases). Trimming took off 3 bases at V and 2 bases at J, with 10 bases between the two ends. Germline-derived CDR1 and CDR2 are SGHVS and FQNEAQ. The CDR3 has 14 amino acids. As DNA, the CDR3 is TGTGCCAGCAGCTTGGTAGCGAAACAAGAGACCCAGTACTTC. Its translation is CASSLVAKQETQYF.

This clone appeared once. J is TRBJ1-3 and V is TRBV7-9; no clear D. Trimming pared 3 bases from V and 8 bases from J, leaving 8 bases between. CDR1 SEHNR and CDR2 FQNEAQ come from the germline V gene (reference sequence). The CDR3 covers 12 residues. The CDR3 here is CASSFAGDTIYF. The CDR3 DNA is TGTGCCAGCAGCTTCGCCGGAGACACCATATATTTT.

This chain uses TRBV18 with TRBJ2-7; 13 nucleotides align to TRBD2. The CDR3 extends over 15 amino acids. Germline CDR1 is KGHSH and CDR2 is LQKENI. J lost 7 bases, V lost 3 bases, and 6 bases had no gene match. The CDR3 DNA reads TGTGCCAGCTCACCTGGACTAGCGGGAGTTGGGGAGCAGTACTTC. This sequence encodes CASSPGLAGVGEQYF.

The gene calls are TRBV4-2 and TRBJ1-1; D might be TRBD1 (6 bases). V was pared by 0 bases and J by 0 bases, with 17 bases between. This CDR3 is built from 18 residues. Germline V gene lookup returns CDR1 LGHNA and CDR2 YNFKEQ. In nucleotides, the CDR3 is TGTGCCAGCAGCCAAGATGCCCAGGGGACCCTCATGAACACTGAAGCTTTCTTT. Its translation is CASSQDAQGTLMNTEAFF.

The CDR3 reads CASSQDGGFTDTQYF. The CDR3, as DNA: TGCGCCAGCAGCCAAGATGGAGGGTTCACAGATACGCAGTATTTT. The chain combines TRBV4-3 with TRBJ2-3; tentative D call: TRBD2 (6 bases). The CDR3 runs to 15 residues. The germline V gene has CDR1 LGHNA and CDR2 YSLEER. Trimming stripped 0 bases from V and 2 bases from J, with 9 bases between.

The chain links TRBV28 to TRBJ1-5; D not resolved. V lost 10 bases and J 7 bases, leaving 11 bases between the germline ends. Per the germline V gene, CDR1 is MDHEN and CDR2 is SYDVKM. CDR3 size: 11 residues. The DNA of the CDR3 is TGTGCCACCCACCAACGGCAGCCCCAGCATTTT. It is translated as CATHQRQPQHF.